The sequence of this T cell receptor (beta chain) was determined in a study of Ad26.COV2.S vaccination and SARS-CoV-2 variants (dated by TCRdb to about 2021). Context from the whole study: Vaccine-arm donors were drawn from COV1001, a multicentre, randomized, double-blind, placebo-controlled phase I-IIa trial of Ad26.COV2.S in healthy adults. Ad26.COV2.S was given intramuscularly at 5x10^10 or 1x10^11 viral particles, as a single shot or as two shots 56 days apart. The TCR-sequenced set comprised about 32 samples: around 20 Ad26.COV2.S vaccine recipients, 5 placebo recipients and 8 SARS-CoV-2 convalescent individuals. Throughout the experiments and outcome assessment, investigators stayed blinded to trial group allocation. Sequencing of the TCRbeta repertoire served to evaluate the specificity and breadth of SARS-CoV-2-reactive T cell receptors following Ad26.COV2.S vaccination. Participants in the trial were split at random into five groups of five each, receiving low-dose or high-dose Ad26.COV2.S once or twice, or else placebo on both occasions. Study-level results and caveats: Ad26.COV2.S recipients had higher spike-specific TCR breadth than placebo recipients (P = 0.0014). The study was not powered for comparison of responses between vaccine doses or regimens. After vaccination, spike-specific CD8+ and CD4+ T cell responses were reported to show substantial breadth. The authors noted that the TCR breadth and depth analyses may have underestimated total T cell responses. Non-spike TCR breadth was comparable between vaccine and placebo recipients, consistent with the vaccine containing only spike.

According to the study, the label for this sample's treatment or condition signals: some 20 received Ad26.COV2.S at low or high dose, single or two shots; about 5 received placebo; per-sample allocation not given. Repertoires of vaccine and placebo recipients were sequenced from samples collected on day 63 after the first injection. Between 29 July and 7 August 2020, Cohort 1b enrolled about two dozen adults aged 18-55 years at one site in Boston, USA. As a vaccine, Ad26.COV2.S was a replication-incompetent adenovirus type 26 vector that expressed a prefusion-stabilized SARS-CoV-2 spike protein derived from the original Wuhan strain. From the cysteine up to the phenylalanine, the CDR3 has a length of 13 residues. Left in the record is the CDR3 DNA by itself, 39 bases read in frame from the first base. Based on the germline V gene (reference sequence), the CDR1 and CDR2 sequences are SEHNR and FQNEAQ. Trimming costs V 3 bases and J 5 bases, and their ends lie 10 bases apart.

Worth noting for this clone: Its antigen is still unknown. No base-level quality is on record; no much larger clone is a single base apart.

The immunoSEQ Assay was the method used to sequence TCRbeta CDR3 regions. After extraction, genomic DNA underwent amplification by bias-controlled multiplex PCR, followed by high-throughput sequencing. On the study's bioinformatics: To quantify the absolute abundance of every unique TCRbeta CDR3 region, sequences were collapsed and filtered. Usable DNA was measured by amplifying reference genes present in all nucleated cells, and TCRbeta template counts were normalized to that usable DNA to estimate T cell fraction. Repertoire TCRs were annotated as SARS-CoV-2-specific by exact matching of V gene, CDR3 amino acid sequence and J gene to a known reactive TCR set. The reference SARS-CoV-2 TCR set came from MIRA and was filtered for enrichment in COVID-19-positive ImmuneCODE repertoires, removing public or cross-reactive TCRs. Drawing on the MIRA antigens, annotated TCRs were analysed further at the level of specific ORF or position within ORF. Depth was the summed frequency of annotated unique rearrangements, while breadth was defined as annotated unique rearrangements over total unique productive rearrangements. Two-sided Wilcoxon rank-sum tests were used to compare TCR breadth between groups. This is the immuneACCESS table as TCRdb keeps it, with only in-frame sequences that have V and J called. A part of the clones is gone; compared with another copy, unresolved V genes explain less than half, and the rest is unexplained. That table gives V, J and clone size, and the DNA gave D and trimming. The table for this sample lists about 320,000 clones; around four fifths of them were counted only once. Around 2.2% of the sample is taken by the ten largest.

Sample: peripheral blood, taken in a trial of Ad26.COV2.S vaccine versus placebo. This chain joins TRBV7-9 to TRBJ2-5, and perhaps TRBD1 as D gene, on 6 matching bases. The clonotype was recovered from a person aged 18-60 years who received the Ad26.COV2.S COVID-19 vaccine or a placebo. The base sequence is TGTGCCAGCAGCTTCGGCCAGGGGGAGACCCAGTACTTC. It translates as CASSFGQGETQYF.